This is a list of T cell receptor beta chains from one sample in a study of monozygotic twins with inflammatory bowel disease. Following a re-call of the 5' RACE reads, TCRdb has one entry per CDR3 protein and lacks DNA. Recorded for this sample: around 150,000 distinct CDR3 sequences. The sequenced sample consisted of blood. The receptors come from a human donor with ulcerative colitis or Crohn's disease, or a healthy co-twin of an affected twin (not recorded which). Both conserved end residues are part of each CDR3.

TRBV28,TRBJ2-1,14,CASSLGQPLGEQFF
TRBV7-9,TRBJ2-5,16,CASSLGQGAVGETQYF
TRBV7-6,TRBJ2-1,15,CASSLGQGAVNEQFF
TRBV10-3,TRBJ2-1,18,CAISDLPLAGDSYNEQFF
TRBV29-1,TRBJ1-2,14,CSVEDLRGTYGYTF
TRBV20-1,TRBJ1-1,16,CSARDFRGSLNTEAFF
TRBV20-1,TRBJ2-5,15,CSARDPAGHQETQYF
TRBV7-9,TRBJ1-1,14,CASSTTGGRSEAFF
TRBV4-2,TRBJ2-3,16,CASSLDIGGSTDTQYF
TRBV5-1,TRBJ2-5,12,CASSSGLETQYF
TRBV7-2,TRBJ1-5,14,CASSGGGVNQPQHF
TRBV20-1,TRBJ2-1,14,CSARPRTSPGQQFF
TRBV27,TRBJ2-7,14,CASSQSGTGGEQYF
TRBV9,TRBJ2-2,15,CASSMFAANTGELFF
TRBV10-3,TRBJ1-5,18,CAISEVMREGGKNQPQHF
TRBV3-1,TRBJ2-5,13,CASSQAGSETQYF
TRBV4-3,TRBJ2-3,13,CASSQEERDTQYF
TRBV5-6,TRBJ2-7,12,CASSLVSNEQYF
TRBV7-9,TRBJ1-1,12,CASSWFVPEAFF
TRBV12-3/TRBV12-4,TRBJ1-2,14,CASSPGQINYGYTF
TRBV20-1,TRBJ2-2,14,CSADSAGPVGELFF
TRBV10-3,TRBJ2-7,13,CGNSQTGYGEQYF
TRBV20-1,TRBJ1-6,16,CSAIPPRGTYNSPLHF
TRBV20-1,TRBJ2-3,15,CSARRLAGPTDTQYF
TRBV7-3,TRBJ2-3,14,CASSSVSSTDTQYF
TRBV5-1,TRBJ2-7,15,CASSWGSGREYEQYF
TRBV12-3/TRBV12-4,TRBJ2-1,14,CANSPGTGNNEQFF
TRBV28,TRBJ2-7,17,CASSLLSDRGPLGGQYF
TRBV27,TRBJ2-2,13,CASLRQGAGELFF
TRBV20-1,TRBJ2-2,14,CSARAGGPAGELFF
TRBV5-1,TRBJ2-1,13,CASSATGYNEQFF
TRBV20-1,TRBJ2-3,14,CSARWDGPRDTQYF
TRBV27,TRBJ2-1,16,CASSRFADLSVNEQFF
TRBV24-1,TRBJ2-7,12,CATAPGPYEQYF
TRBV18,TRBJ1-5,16,CASSPGDRGRKQPQHF
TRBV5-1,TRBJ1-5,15,CASSFMAGSNQPQHF
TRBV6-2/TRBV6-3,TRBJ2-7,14,CASSGPGQFYEQYF
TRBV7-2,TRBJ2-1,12,CASSGPPDEQFF
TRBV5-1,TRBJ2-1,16,CASSFRLAGRGDEQFF
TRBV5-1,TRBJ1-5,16,CASSAGTGDGDQPQHF
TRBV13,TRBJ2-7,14,CASSLRDSLYEQYF
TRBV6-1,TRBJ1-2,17,CASSPLPDGAPSYGYTF
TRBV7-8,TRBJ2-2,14,CASLTGTASGELFF
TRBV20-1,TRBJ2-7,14,CSAPLGLARGEQYF
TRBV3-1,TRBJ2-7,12,CASSRTSYEQNF
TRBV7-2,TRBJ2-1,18,CASSLAHLAGGRDNEQFF
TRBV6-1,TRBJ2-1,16,CASSAPGLAVYNEQFF
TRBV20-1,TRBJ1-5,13,CSAPDRGYQPQHF
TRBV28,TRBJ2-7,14,CASSTTGGLYEQYF
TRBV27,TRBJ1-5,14,CASRGEQGYQPQHF
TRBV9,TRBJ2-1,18,CASSVFPSPGQGKNEQFF